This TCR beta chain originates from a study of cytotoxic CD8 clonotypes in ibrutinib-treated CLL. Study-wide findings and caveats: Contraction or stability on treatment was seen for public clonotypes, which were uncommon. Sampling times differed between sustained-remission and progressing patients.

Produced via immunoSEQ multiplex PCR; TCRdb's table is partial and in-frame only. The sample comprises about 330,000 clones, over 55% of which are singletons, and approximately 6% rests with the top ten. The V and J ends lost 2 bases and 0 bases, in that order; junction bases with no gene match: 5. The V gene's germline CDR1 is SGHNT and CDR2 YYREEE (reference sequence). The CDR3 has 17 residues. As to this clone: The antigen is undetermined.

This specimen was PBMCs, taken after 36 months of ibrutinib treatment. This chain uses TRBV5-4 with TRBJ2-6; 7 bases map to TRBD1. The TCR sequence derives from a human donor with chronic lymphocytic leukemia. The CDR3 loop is CASSFRQGTSGANVLTF. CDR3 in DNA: TGTGCCAGCAGCTTCAGACAGGGAACCTCTGGGGCCAACGTCCTGACTTTC.